A selection of T cell receptor beta chains follows, all from one sample in a study of human T cells and chemical hapten exposure. TCRdb processed the RACE reads anew with MiXCR; each CDR3 protein has one entry. The sample consists of 71,000 or so distinct CDR3 sequences, approximately 9.4% of them appearing once. The source material was whole blood, sampled in connection with sensitization to the hapten diphenylcyclopropenone (DPC). These receptors came from a woman between 40 and 50 years old with alopecia areata. Some clones in this sample may be carry-over from other donors' samples. Each CDR3 is given with its conserved first and last residue. D genes are given only for firm matches. Clone size, where shown, is once, few, many, or a class for clones that have expanded.

J: TRBJ2-1
size: few
D: TRBD2
V: TRBV12-3/TRBV12-4
DNA: TGTGCCAGCAGCCCCTCTGCTAGGACTAGTTATATGGGCGACAATGAGCAGTTCTTC
CDR3: CASSPSARTSYMGDNEQFF

J: TRBJ1-2
size: NA
D: NA
V: TRBV7-9
DNA: TGTGCCAGCAGCTTATGGGGGGATGGTTATGGCTACACCTTC
CDR3: CASSLWGDGYGYTF

J: TRBJ1-3
size: NA
D: NA
V: TRBV9
DNA: TGTGCCAGCAGCCCGGGGGGTACCACTGGAAACACCATATATTTT
CDR3: CASSPGGTTGNTIYF

J: TRBJ2-7
size: few
D: TRBD1
V: TRBV12-3/TRBV12-4
DNA: TGTGCCAGCACCCCGGGTCCCGGACAGGGTATCCACGAGCAGTACTTC
CDR3: CASTPGPGQGIHEQYF

J: TRBJ1-1
size: few
D: NA
V: TRBV20-1
DNA: TGCAGTGCTAGTTCTGGGGCGCGACGGAACACTGAAGCTTTCTTT
CDR3: CSASSGARRNTEAFF

J: TRBJ1-5
size: many
D: NA
V: TRBV30
DNA: TGTGCCTGGAGTGGAGGGGTTCAGCCCCAGCATTTT
CDR3: CAWSGGVQPQHF

J: TRBJ2-5
size: many
D: NA
V: TRBV20-1
DNA: TGCAGTGCCAGCCCCGCGGGACAAGAGACCCAGTACTTC
CDR3: CSASPAGQETQYF

J: TRBJ1-4
size: many
D: NA
V: TRBV18
DNA: TGTGCCAGCTCACAGACAGGCCCCGATGAAAAACTGTTTTTT
CDR3: CASSQTGPDEKLFF

J: TRBJ2-1
size: many
D: NA
V: TRBV7-8
DNA: TGTGCCAGCAGCTTAGGCGGCGCGGGGGCAAATTACAATGAGCAGTTCTTC
CDR3: CASSLGGAGANYNEQFF

J: TRBJ2-5
size: NA
D: TRBD2
V: TRBV7-2
DNA: TGTGCCAGCAGCTTAGATCGGCTAGCGGACGGTGCGGGGACCCAGTACTTC
CDR3: CASSLDRLADGAGTQYF

J: TRBJ1-5
size: few
D: TRBD1
V: TRBV4-1
DNA: TGCGCCAGCAGCCAATTGACAGGGGTAAGGCAGCCCCAGCATTTT
CDR3: CASSQLTGVRQPQHF

J: TRBJ1-6
size: many
D: NA
V: TRBV2
DNA: TGTGCCAGCAGTCCTACAGGGACCCACTATAATTCACCCCTCCACTTT
CDR3: CASSPTGTHYNSPLHF

J: TRBJ1-2
size: many
D: TRBD1
V: TRBV14
DNA: TGTGCCAGCAGCCATGAATTTCAGGGGGCGAAGTCCGGCGGCTACACCTTC
CDR3: CASSHEFQGAKSGGYTF

J: TRBJ2-3
size: many
D: TRBD1
V: TRBV6-4
DNA: TGTGCCAGCAGTGACTCGACCGGGACAGGAGCAGATACGCAGTATTTT
CDR3: CASSDSTGTGADTQYF

J: TRBJ2-3
size: few
D: TRBD2
V: TRBV28
DNA: TGTGCCAGCAGCCTGCTAGGGCGGGGGGGAAGCACAGATACGCAGTATTTT
CDR3: CASSLLGRGGSTDTQYF

J: TRBJ2-3
size: many
D: NA
V: TRBV30
DNA: TGTGCCTGGAGTGAGACGGCAGATACGCAGTATTTT
CDR3: CAWSETADTQYF

J: TRBJ2-1
size: many
D: TRBD2
V: TRBV18
DNA: TGTGCCAGCTCACCATCACTAGCGGGACCTAATGAGCAGTTCTTC
CDR3: CASSPSLAGPNEQFF

J: TRBJ1-2
size: many
D: NA
V: TRBV5-5
DNA: TGTGCCAGCAGCCGTGGGGACATTAACTATGGCTACACCTTC
CDR3: CASSRGDINYGYTF

J: TRBJ1-1
size: many
D: NA
V: TRBV25-1
DNA: TGTGCCAGCAGGTGGGCTAACACTGAAGCTTTCTTT
CDR3: CASRWANTEAFF

J: TRBJ1-5
size: many
D: TRBD1
V: TRBV6-2/TRBV6-3
DNA: TGTGCCAGCAGCCCGTTGAGGACAGGGGAGGAGCAGCCCCAGCATTTT
CDR3: CASSPLRTGEEQPQHF

J: TRBJ1-4
size: many
D: NA
V: TRBV7-2
DNA: TGTGCCAGCAGCTTACAAGGGGTTCGTGAAAAACTGTTTTTT
CDR3: CASSLQGVREKLFF

J: TRBJ2-3
size: many
D: NA
V: TRBV27
DNA: TGTGCCAGCAGTTTAAGGGGGGCGCGGGGCGATACGCAGTATTTT
CDR3: CASSLRGARGDTQYF

J: TRBJ1-5
size: many
D: TRBD1
V: TRBV2
DNA: TGTGCCAGCAGCGGCGGGACAGGGGGCTTCCAGCCCCAGCATTTT
CDR3: CASSGGTGGFQPQHF

J: TRBJ1-1
size: few
D: TRBD1
V: TRBV4-2
DNA: TGTGCCAGCAGCCATGTGACAGGGGGCACTGAAGCTTTCTTT
CDR3: CASSHVTGGTEAFF

J: TRBJ1-1
size: many
D: NA
V: TRBV3-1
DNA: TGTGCCAGCAGTCCACCCACAGGCCGCACTGAAGCTTTCTTT
CDR3: CASSPPTGRTEAFF

J: TRBJ2-1
size: few
D: NA
V: TRBV2
DNA: TGTGCCAGCAGTGCGGACAGCTCCTACAATGAGCAGTTCTTC
CDR3: CASSADSSYNEQFF

J: TRBJ1-5
size: many
D: NA
V: TRBV2
DNA: TGTGCCAGCGGGGCCTCGACTTCAAATCAGCCCCAGCATTTT
CDR3: CASGASTSNQPQHF

J: TRBJ1-4
size: medium-sized
D: NA
V: TRBV7-6
DNA: TGTGCCAGCAGCTCCAGGATACTTAATGAAAAACTGTTTTTT
CDR3: CASSSRILNEKLFF

J: TRBJ2-6
size: NA
D: NA
V: TRBV12-2
DNA: TGTGCAAGTCGCTTCGGGGGGCTCGGGGCCAACGTCCTGACTTTC
CDR3: CASRFGGLGANVLTF

J: TRBJ1-2
size: many
D: NA
V: TRBV6-2/TRBV6-3
DNA: TGTGCCAGCAGTTACCCCCCGTTGGGGAACTTCAGGAACTATGGCTACACCTTC
CDR3: CASSYPPLGNFRNYGYTF

J: TRBJ1-1
size: NA
D: NA
V: TRBV9
DNA: TGTGCCAGCAGCTCCCACATGAACACTGAAGCTTTCTTT
CDR3: CASSSHMNTEAFF

J: TRBJ1-1
size: many
D: NA
V: TRBV6-1
DNA: TGTGCCAGCAGGCCACAGAGGATTGAAGCTTTCTTT
CDR3: CASRPQRIEAFF

J: TRBJ2-1
size: many
D: TRBD2
V: TRBV12-3/TRBV12-4
DNA: TGTGCCAGCAGTTTTAGGCGGGGGGGCCCCTACAATGAGCAGTTCTTC
CDR3: CASSFRRGGPYNEQFF

J: TRBJ1-5
size: many
D: TRBD1
V: TRBV24-1
DNA: TGTGCCACCAGCTCAGGACAGGCCAATCAGCCCCAGCATTTT
CDR3: CATSSGQANQPQHF

J: TRBJ1-1
size: few
D: NA
V: TRBV12-3/TRBV12-4
DNA: TGTGCCAGCAGTTCTCAAGCAGGTGGAAACACTGAAGCTTTCTTT
CDR3: CASSSQAGGNTEAFF

J: TRBJ1-6
size: many
D: NA
V: TRBV12-3/TRBV12-4
DNA: TGTGCCAGCAGTCAATCGGCGGGGAATAATTCACCCCTCCACTTT
CDR3: CASSQSAGNNSPLHF

J: TRBJ1-5
size: NA
D: TRBD1
V: TRBV20-1
DNA: TGCAGTGCTAGTAAGGACAGGCGGGAATGGCCCCAGCATTTT
CDR3: CSASKDRREWPQHF

J: TRBJ2-3
size: few
D: NA
V: TRBV7-2
DNA: TGTGCCAGCAGCATTGGGGGTCGCACAGATACGCAGTATTTT
CDR3: CASSIGGRTDTQYF

J: TRBJ2-1
size: NA
D: TRBD2
V: TRBV5-5
DNA: TGTGCCAGCAGCTTGGAGTCTAGCGGGGGGAGTGAGCAGTTCTTC
CDR3: CASSLESSGGSEQFF

J: TRBJ1-3
size: NA
D: NA
V: TRBV7-2
DNA: TGTGCCAGCAGCTTAGTGGCCTCTGAAAACACCATATATTTT
CDR3: CASSLVASENTIYF

J: TRBJ1-1
size: many
D: NA
V: TRBV2
DNA: TGTGCCAGTAGAATAAGCACTGAAGCTTTCTTT
CDR3: CASRISTEAFF

J: TRBJ2-7
size: many
D: NA
V: TRBV7-9
DNA: TGTGCCAGCAGCCCACCGGGACCGGTATACGAGCAGTACTTC
CDR3: CASSPPGPVYEQYF

J: TRBJ1-3
size: many
D: NA
V: TRBV20-1
DNA: TGCAGTGCTAGAGATCAGATAGGAAACACCATATATTTT
CDR3: CSARDQIGNTIYF

J: TRBJ1-5
size: few
D: NA
V: TRBV6-2/TRBV6-3
DNA: TGTGCCAGCAGCTCCGGGGTCAGTTGGGAAATGCAGCCCCAGCATTTT
CDR3: CASSSGVSWEMQPQHF

J: TRBJ1-1
size: NA
D: NA
V: TRBV28
DNA: TGTGCCAGCACGGCCACCCCTAGGGAAGCTTTCTTT
CDR3: CASTATPREAFF

J: TRBJ1-5
size: many
D: TRBD1
V: TRBV20-1
DNA: TGCAGTGCCCAGGGGGACAGTCTTAATCAGCCCCAGCATTTT
CDR3: CSAQGDSLNQPQHF

J: TRBJ2-1
size: NA
D: NA
V: TRBV7-3
DNA: TGTGCCAGCAGCGCGGAAGGGTCCTCGCATGAGCAGTTCTTC
CDR3: CASSAEGSSHEQFF

J: TRBJ2-7
size: many
D: NA
V: TRBV5-4
DNA: TGTGCCAGCAGCTTGGATAACGGCCGGGACGAGCAGTACTTC
CDR3: CASSLDNGRDEQYF

J: TRBJ1-5
size: NA
D: NA
V: TRBV11-2
DNA: TGTGCCAGCAGCCCTCAGGAGGGTCGGCAGCCCCAGCATTTT
CDR3: CASSPQEGRQPQHF

J: TRBJ2-7
size: few
D: NA
V: TRBV9
DNA: TGTGCCAGCGGGCCGGGGGGCCGCTACGAGCAGTACTTC
CDR3: CASGPGGRYEQYF

J: TRBJ1-2
size: many
D: NA
V: TRBV5-1
DNA: TGCGCCAGCAGCTTGGATCGGGGACAAAGAGGAAACTATGGCTACACCTTC
CDR3: CASSLDRGQRGNYGYTF

J: TRBJ1-2
size: NA
D: NA
V: TRBV12-3/TRBV12-4
DNA: TGTGCCAGCAGTTGGGGGTGGTCTGGCTACACCTTC
CDR3: CASSWGWSGYTF

J: TRBJ2-7
size: NA
D: TRBD1
V: TRBV12-5
DNA: TGTGCTAGTGGTTTGGTCCCTGAGGACAGGGGAGAGGAGGAGCAGTACTTC
CDR3: CASGLVPEDRGEEEQYF